This is a list of T cell receptor beta chains from one sample in a study of blood T cell repertoires in COVID-19. The method was immunoSEQ multiplex PCR; TCRdb's version includes in-frame clones alone and lacks a portion of them. The table shows approximately 280,000 clones, with nearly 90% occurring only once. Sequenced sample: PBMCs or T cells enriched from blood (not recorded which). The source of these receptors is a woman younger than 35 with acute COVID-19. Each CDR3 is given with its conserved first and last residue. D genes are given only for firm matches. Not all rows give a size; the values are once, few, many and, for expanded clones, a class.

cdr3_length j_call d_call clone_size v_call cdr3_aa cdr3_nt
15 TRBJ2-2 TRBD2 - TRBV10-1 CASTPGLENTGELFF TGCGCCAGCACTCCGGGACTAGAGAACACCGGGGAGCTGTTTTTT
13 TRBJ2-2 - - TRBV7-3 CASSLTGTGELFF TGTGCCAGCAGTCTTACCGGGACCGGGGAGCTGTTTTTT
16 TRBJ2-7 - - TRBV5-1 CASSLSGGHQRVEQYF TGCGCCAGCAGCTTGTCAGGGGGGCACCAAAGGGTCGAGCAGTACTTC
14 TRBJ1-6 - - TRBV5-6 CASSLGANNSPLHF TGTGCCAGCAGCTTAGGGGCGAATAATTCACCCCTCCACTTT
13 TRBJ1-1 - - TRBV28 CASSLLSPPEAFF TGTGCCAGCAGTTTACTTTCCCCCCCTGAAGCTTTCTTT
14 TRBJ1-6 TRBD1 - TRBV5-6 CASRRGQVNSPLHF TGTGCCAGCAGGCGGGGACAGGTGAATTCACCCCTCCACTTT
18 TRBJ2-1 TRBD2 - TRBV25-1 CASSGLAGGRSSYNEQFF TGTGCCAGCAGTGGACTAGCGGGAGGGAGGAGCTCCTACAATGAGCAGTTCTTC
15 TRBJ2-4 - - TRBV4-1 CASSHRYLAKNIQYF TGCGCCAGCAGCCATCGGTACCTAGCCAAAAACATTCAGTACTTC
14 TRBJ2-7 - - TRBV11-2 CASSPGHSSYEQYF TGTGCCAGCAGCCCCGGACACTCTAGCTACGAGCAGTACTTC
15 TRBJ2-7 - - TRBV10-1 CASSNTGILPYEQYF TGCGCCAGCAGTAATACAGGGATTCTCCCCTACGAGCAGTACTTC
15 TRBJ2-1 - - TRBV5-1 CASSFQASVNKEQFF TGCGCCAGCAGCTTTCAGGCTAGCGTAAATAAGGAGCAGTTCTTC
17 TRBJ2-2 - - TRBV5-5 CASSPGQSVFNTGELFF TGTGCCAGCAGCCCCGGACAGTCCGTTTTCAACACCGGGGAGCTGTTTTTT
20 TRBJ2-2 TRBD1 once TRBV15 CATSRGASGAGQGHTGELFF TGTGCCACCAGCAGAGGAGCGTCAGGGGCGGGACAGGGTCACACCGGGGAGCTGTTTTTT
13 TRBJ2-7 - - TRBV7-2 CASTRDSSYEQYF TGTGCCAGCACTCGGGACTCTTCCTACGAGCAGTACTTC